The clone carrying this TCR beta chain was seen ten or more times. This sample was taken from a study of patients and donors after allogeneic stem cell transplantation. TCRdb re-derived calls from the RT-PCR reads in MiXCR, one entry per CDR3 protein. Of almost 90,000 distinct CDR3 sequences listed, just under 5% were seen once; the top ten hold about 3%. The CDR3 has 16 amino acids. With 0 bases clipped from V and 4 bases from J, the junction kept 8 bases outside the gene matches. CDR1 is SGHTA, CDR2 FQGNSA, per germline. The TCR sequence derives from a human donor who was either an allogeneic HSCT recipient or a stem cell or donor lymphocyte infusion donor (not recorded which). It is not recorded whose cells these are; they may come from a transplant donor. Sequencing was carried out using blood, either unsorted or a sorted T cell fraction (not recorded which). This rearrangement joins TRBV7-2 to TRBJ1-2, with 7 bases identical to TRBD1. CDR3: CASSLAGQALSYGYTF. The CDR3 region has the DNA TGTGCCAGCAGCTTAGCTGGACAGGCCTTGAGCTATGGCTACACCTTC.